This TCR beta chain came from a study of T-cell reconstitution after alpha-beta-depleted transplantation in children. Study-level results: Reportedly, only several hundred clones from non-depleted graft cells drove alpha-beta T-cell counts at about two months. Surviving recipient T cells and thymic progenitors underlay high day-60 TCRbeta diversity in some patients.

This CDR3 is 13 amino acids long. The germline gives CDR1 DFQATT, CDR2 SNEGSKA (reference sequence). The ends were cut back, 1 base at V and 3 bases at J, with 9 bases in the middle. The authors prepared the TCRbeta library with unique molecular identifiers. TCRdb passed the PCR reads through MiXCR, listing each CDR3 protein once. In the table there are some 200,000 distinct CDR3 sequences, roughly 9.1% of which are singletons. This clonotype appeared a few times. Antigen: not known. The rearrangement links TRBV20-1 to TRBJ1-1; no definite D call. This receptor was obtained from a male patient aged 2-15 years who had a stem cell transplant for acute myeloid leukemia, so the T cells may come from the graft donor. The material sequenced was PBMCs, mostly from graft donor cells, taken 360 days after TCRalphabeta/CD19-depleted stem cell transplant. Written as DNA, the CDR3 is TGCAGTGCTAGAGCCCCGACCGACACTGAAGCTTTCTTT. Its translation: CSARAPTDTEAFF.